This TCR beta chain appears in the sequencing data of a study of cytomegalovirus exposure and HLA in healthy donors (dated 2017 in TCRdb). Looking at the study overall: An earlier analysis of around 600 of the donors reported 250 to 300 Gb of sequence data and 117 million unique TCR beta sequences from about 180 million T cells. Typing coverage differed by locus: A, B, C, DRB1 and DQB1 were typed in about 620-640 donors, DQA1 in about 560, DPA1 in nearly 610, and DPB1 in approximately 450. A later genetic analysis took genome-wide SNP genotypes for about 55% of the roughly 700 donors and used that subset as a discovery cohort. All discovery cohort repertoires had been generated on a single sequencing platform. An early release covering just under 650 HLA-typed donors comprised 250 to 350 gigabases of sequencing data and about 90 million unique TCR sequences. Among some 410 genotyped donors of the cohort, an average of roughly 240,000 unique TCR beta nucleotide sequences were sequenced per donor, roughly a sixth of them non-productive. Besides the first cohort of around 670 subjects, a separate validation cohort made up of over 95 different subjects was used. To predict cytomegalovirus infection status, the study brought together high-throughput TCR immunosequencing, statistical association of individual TCRs with disease status, and machine learning. Donor age, sex, ethnicity and CMV serostatus were compiled alongside the repertoire data. About five DR-DQ haplotypes were handled as single units for association and clustering, since linkage in the cohort was strong. The study aimed to test whether signatures of past pathogen exposure could be identified by cataloging public T cell receptors. Of the 398 genotyped donors, over 70% fell in the genetic ancestry cluster associated with self-reported Caucasian donors. A later analysis re-analyzed previously published TCR beta repertoires from roughly 690 donors and added high-resolution HLA genotyping to study TCR occurrence patterns. HLA typing included class I and class II loci at four-digit resolution. The later analysis used no new phenotypic data to find candidate immune exposures, relying instead on TCR beta sequences and their occurrence across donors. To decide whether each TCR beta V gene segment behaved as functional or pseudogenic, an earlier analysis of approximately 590 of the donors relied on high-throughput TCR beta sequencing. The study used immunosequencing to profile the T cell repertoires of approximately 640 subjects and linked those repertoires to cytomegalovirus serostatus. What the study reported, not specific to this receptor: The sequencing pipeline was judged likely to have produced a cluster of highly shared sequence variants as a technical artifact. In both the original and validation cohorts, the classifier was reported to diagnose cytomegalovirus status with high specificity and sensitivity. The study listed 150 to 200 TCR beta chains as associated with cytomegalovirus. Because some donors lacked HLA typing at each locus, the association tests relied only on the typed subset. When HLA alleles, especially DR and DQ, strongly co-occurred, TCR associations were difficult to assign to individual alleles. Roughly uniform sequencing depth across donors was assumed in presence/absence analyses, although this assumption may not hold. According to the authors, the approach could potentially be generalized to other disease states and immunological phenotypes. At a false discovery rate of 0.05, a later analysis linked around 15,000 TCR beta sequences to specific HLA alleles. According to a later analysis, most CMV-associated TCR beta chains appeared to be HLA-restricted, and the HLA associations seemed to be driven largely by CMV exposure. In this cohort, only TCR beta chains were sequenced, and detectable features were limited by the absence of alpha or paired-chain data. Correlated functional status among segregating V segments might reflect linkage disequilibrium, but an unknown experimental factor could not be ruled out. In vitro tests confirmed that three of the cytomegalovirus-associated TCR beta chains recognize cytomegalovirus antigens. A further reported finding was that TCR beta sequences accurately predicted the HLA-A and HLA-B alleles for most subjects in the first cohort. The only immune exposure information available for the cohort was CMV serostatus. A later genetic analysis reported fewer N-insertions in productive TCRs among donors in an Asian-associated ancestry cluster than the roughly 620-donor mean. Because the 87-base-pair reads could not distinguish some IMGT-functional V segments, including TRBV6-2 and TRBV6-3, those segments were excluded. Across donors, most TCR sequences were observed very rarely, whereas some public TCRs were present in many individuals. Broadly in line with IMGT annotations, most TCR beta V segments showed up in productive rearrangements about 87% or about 30% of the time in an earlier analysis of approximately 640 of the donors. Several of the top co-occurrence clusters appeared to be linked to parvovirus B19, influenza, CMV and Epstein-Barr virus, according to a later analysis. An association between a missense DCLRE1C variant and V-gene and J-gene trimming of TCR beta chains was found in a later genetic analysis and replicated in an independent cohort. Because counts were too low, roughly 18 rarely observed V segments, including chromosome 9 orphons, were left out of the earlier analysis of about 500 of the donors. A later analysis found that HLA-associated TCR beta chains were more clonally expanded and had lower generation probabilities than equally common non-associated chains. According to a later analysis, TCR association rates differed among HLA loci, with DRB1 alleles showing the most associated TCRs and HLA-C alleles showing the fewest.

On this clone itself: No cognate antigen has been identified for it. No quality values exist for individual bases; no much larger clone is one base distant.

In total, 600 or so healthy bone marrow donors made up the cohort. Cohort members were all nominally healthy when sampled, although unrecorded immune exposures were likely present. The donor tested CMV seronegative and was one of the 352 seronegative cohort members. A peripheral blood sample was provided by each donor, and peripheral blood mononuclear cells were used for TCR beta sequencing. Genomic DNA extraction from the blood cell samples was performed with the Qiagen DNeasy Blood Extraction Kit. Reading from cysteine to phenylalanine, the CDR3 counts 14 amino acids. The DNA shown is the 42-base CDR3, in frame from base 1. From V the trimming removes 7 bases and from J it removes 3 bases, while the gene matches leave 4 bases of the junction unaccounted for. Based on the germline V gene, the CDR1 and CDR2 sequences are SGHRS and YFSETQ. The method behind the library was the immunoSEQ multiplex PCR assay. For the multiplex PCR, a mixture combining 60 forward primers for TCR Vbeta segments and 13 reverse primers for TCR Jbeta segments was used. The CDR3 region of rearranged TCR beta genes was amplified from genomic DNA by a multiplex PCR assay. The Illumina HiSeq System was used to sequence the amplified TCR beta libraries as 87-base-pair reads. On the authors' methods: A later analysis tallied around 80 million unique TCR beta chains across the 700 or so repertoires, and 10 million to 11 million of those chains were shared by two or more donors. Raw reads were error-corrected and collapsed into unique sequences with a nearest-neighbor algorithm that merged closely related sequences to remove PCR and sequencing errors. CDR3 sequences were aligned to IMGT reference sequences to assign V, D and J gene segments. Each retained sequence needed at least a six-nucleotide match to both a V gene segment and a J gene segment. A rearrangement counted as productive if the CDR3 had no stop codons and remained in frame with V and J, and every other rearrangement counted as non-productive. CDR3 was defined by IMGT convention, running from the second conserved V-encoded cysteine to the conserved J-encoded phenylalanine. In an earlier analysis of more than 550 of the donors, sequences lacking an unambiguous match to a single V gene segment were excluded. An earlier analysis of a few hundred of the donors called V segments functional above 56.7% productive rearrangements and segregating when the between-donor standard deviation exceeded 5%. A statistical classification framework was built for diagnosing cytomegalovirus status from the catalog of TCR beta chain sequences. V and J gene assignment, in a later analysis, came from comparing TCR nucleotide sequences with IMGT/GENE-DB human TR gene sequences. A later analysis assigned CDR3 sequences and most-parsimonious VDJ recombination scenarios with the TCRdist pipeline. In a later analysis, each TCR beta chain was defined by its CDR3 amino acid sequence together with its V-gene family, and reads lacking a unique V-gene family were excluded. To address suspected cross-contamination and a sequencing artifact, a later analysis removed a few hundred highly shared, low-generation-probability nucleotide sequences. In a later analysis, a clonal expansion index for each public chain was calculated from normalized within-repertoire ranks of inferred template counts. In a later analysis, generation probabilities were computed using a VDJ recombination model fitted to out-of-frame rearrangements, and the results were checked against IGoR. A later analysis scored TCR-TCR, TCR-HLA and TCR-CMV co-occurrence with hypergeometric tests, applying a repertoire-size bias correction to TCR pairs. To estimate false discovery rates, a later analysis permuted the HLA or CMV assignments 20 times. In a later analysis, co-occurring TCRs were grouped using DBSCAN, with TCRdist sequence similarity added in when clustering inside HLA-allele-positive subsets. For co-occurrence clustering, repertoires with fewer than 30,000 or more than 120,000 public chains were excluded, along with about five repertoires with anomalous nucleotide sharing. In its TCRdb copy, this immuneACCESS table keeps in-frame sequences only and misses some clones. Where compared with another copy, unresolved V genes explain less than half of these, and the others have no known cause. Clone size and the V and J calls come from that table; the DNA yielded D and trimming. This sample is represented by 200,000 to 250,000 clones; roughly 81% of them were singletons. In total, the top ten clones hold roughly 0.26% of the sample.

The rearrangement joined TRBV5-1 to TRBJ2-1; 10 central nucleotides agree with TRBD2. The sequence came from a girl aged 2-10 years in good health and CMV-seronegative. The source material was PBMCs. In nucleotide form, the sequence is TGCGCCAGCGGAGCTAGCGGGAGCTACAATGAGCAGTTCTTC. This gives the protein CASGASGSYNEQFF.